This T cell receptor (beta chain) was retrieved from a study of T cell changes during pregnancy in multiple sclerosis. The protocol was immunoSEQ multiplex PCR, while the TCRdb copy is restricted to in-frame clones and leaves out a portion. Here the sample spans fewer than 65,000 clones, 90% to 95% being singletons. Per the germline V gene, CDR1 is MNHNY and CDR2 is SVGAGI (reference sequence). With 7 bases clipped from V and 9 bases from J, the junction kept 8 bases outside the gene matches. The CDR3 covers 15 residues. The origin of this receptor is a female donor with multiple sclerosis, enrolled in a pregnancy study. V is TRBV6-6 and J is TRBJ1-6; 11 bases align to TRBD1. This specimen consisted of peripheral blood, obtained before pregnancy. The CDR3 is CASTQRTGGTSPLHF. CDR3 nucleotides: TGTGCCAGCACCCAACGGACAGGGGGCACTTCACCCCTCCACTTT.